These 7 T cell receptor beta chains were sequenced from one sample in a study of identical twins. Each CDR3 protein is one row after TCRdb ran MiXCR on the 5' RACE reads. The table lists 700,000 or so distinct CDR3 sequences, about 9.4% of them singletons, with 0.75% to 1% in the top ten. The sample was also reused in another study, on yellow fever vaccine responses in identical twins.

The sample comprised PBMCs. The receptors come from a woman aged 18-30 years in good health.

This clonotype was detected a few times. The rearrangement links TRBV20-1 to TRBJ2-7, with 9 bases fitting TRBD2. Per germline, CDR1 DFQATT and CDR2 SNEGSKA (reference sequence). The CDR3 totals 16 residues. V lost 2 bases, J lost 3 bases, and 11 bases stayed unmatched. The CDR3 loop reads CSARPLAGVFIYEQYF. CDR3 bases: TGCAGTGCTAGACCCTTAGCGGGGGTGTTTATCTACGAGCAGTACTTC.

The chain links TRBV12-3 or TRBV12-4 to TRBJ2-1; tentatively, D is TRBD1 (5 bases). V was clipped by 5 bases and J by 8 bases, with 10 bases between them. This CDR3 has 12 residues. This chain's CDR3 is CASSRGVHEQFF. CDR3 nucleotide sequence: TGTGCCAGCAGTAGGGGTGTACATGAGCAGTTCTTC.

This clonotype was seen more than once but under ten times. The V and J genes are TRBV7-9 and TRBJ2-5; D call uncertain. The CDR3 is made up of 13 amino acids. The V gene's germline CDR1 is SEHNR and CDR2 FQNEAQ (reference sequence). With 1 base removed from V and 3 bases from J, the gap between germline ends came to 6 bases. The CDR3 bases are TGTGCCAGCAGCTTAGTCGAGGAAGAGACCCAGTACTTC. Translating it yields CASSLVEEETQYF. The whole variable domain, remainder taken from reference TRBV7-9 and TRBJ2-5, is DTGVSQNPRHKITKRGQNVTFRCDPISEHNRLYWYRQTLGQGPEFLTYFQNEAQLEKSRLLSDRFSAERPKGSFSTLEIQRTEQGDSAMYLCASSLVEEETQYFGPGTRLLVL.

This clonotype was observed at least ten times. V gene TRBV4-3 combines with J gene TRBJ2-2; 7 bases map to TRBD1. Unmatched junction bases numbered 8, after V lost 0 bases and J lost 4 bases. In germline, CDR1 is LGHNA, CDR2 YSLEER. The CDR3 loop spans 17 amino acids. CDR3 nucleotide sequence: TGCGCCAGCAGCCAAGAGATGACAGGGTTCGGCACCGGGGAGCTGTTTTTT. Amino acids: CASSQEMTGFGTGELFF.

This clonotype was seen only a few times. The rearrangement joins TRBV6-4 to TRBJ2-3; D not resolved. The germline V gene has CDR1 MRHNA and CDR2 SNTAGT. V was trimmed by 6 bases and J by 5 bases, leaving 12 bases between them. CDR3 length: 13 residues. The CDR3 reads CASSPEIQDTQYF. The CDR3 DNA is TGTGCCAGCAGCCCGGAGATACAAGATACGCAGTATTTT.

This clonotype was seen a few times. V is TRBV7-2 and J is TRBJ2-3; 7 bases match TRBD2. The CDR3 extends over 19 amino acids. V lost 0 bases to trimming and J lost 5 bases; unmatched junction nucleotides: 17. In germline, CDR1 is SGHTA, CDR2 FQGNSA. CDR3 in amino acids: CASSLAALAQRGVVDTQYF. CDR3 in DNA: TGTGCCAGCAGCTTAGCTGCACTAGCGCAAAGAGGAGTAGTAGATACGCAGTATTTT.

This clonotype was detected only a few times. In DNA form, the CDR3 reads TGTGCCAGCAGCTTACCTCCGGTCGGGGAGCTGTTTTTT. The encoded protein is CASSLPPVGELFF. The gene calls are TRBV11-2 and TRBJ2-2; D uncertain. This CDR3 spans 13 amino acids. Trimming stripped 2 bases from V and 7 bases from J, with 8 bases between. The germline CDR1 and CDR2 sequences are SGHAT and FQNNGV.